This T cell receptor (beta chain) came from a study of cytotoxic CD8 clonotypes in ibrutinib-treated CLL. In the study overall: The patients, roughly ten relapsed/refractory and about 14 treatment-naive, included 17 who were IGHV unmutated. General study results and limits: Once treatment began, public clonotypes, which were uncommon, contracted or stayed stable. Clonality correlated strongly with circulating CD8+ T cells and exceeded age-matched healthy donors at baseline.

As regards this clone: The antigen remains undetermined.

Assay used: immunoSEQ multiplex PCR; TCRdb lists only in-frame clones, some missing. In the table there are approximately 47,000 clones, around 60% of which are singletons. The V gene lost 3 bases and the J gene lost 1 base, with 10 bases spanning the gap. The CDR3 runs to 14 residues. Germline V gene data show CDR1 as SNHLY and CDR2 as FYNNEI. The TCR originated in a human donor with chronic lymphocytic leukemia. The rearrangement uses TRBV2 and TRBJ2-7, with D possibly TRBD1 on 6 matching bases. The material sequenced was PBMCs, taken after 24 months of ibrutinib treatment. The CDR3 sequence: CASSEWDTSYEQYF. The CDR3 DNA reads as TGTGCCAGCAGTGAGTGGGACACTTCCTACGAGCAGTACTTC. The whole variable domain, filled in from reference TRBV2 and TRBJ2-7, reads EPEVTQTPSHQVTQMGQEVILRCVPISNHLYFYWYRQILGQKVEFLVSFYNNEISEKSEIFDDQFSVERPDGSNFTLKIRSTKLEDSAMYFCASSEWDTSYEQYFGPGTRLTVT.